One sample yielded the 8 T cell receptor beta chains listed below, sequenced in a study of CD8+ T cells in alopecia areata. cDNA reverse transcribed from extracted RNA served as the sequencing template. The assay was immunoSEQ multiplex PCR, and TCRdb's table has in-frame clones only and misses some. The sample contains about 100,000 clones, 50% to 60% of which appear only once. Treatment specified: oral pan-JAK inhibitor, 5-10 mg twice daily. Sequenced material: CD8+ T cells sorted from blood, taken at approximately week 61, from a patient treated with tofacitinib. These TCRs come from a human donor with alopecia areata.

The chain links TRBV29-1 to TRBJ2-3, with D unresolved. V was shortened by 8 bases and J by 5 bases, with 20 bases between the two germline ends. Germline-derived CDR1 and CDR2 are SQVTM and ANQGSEA. The CDR3 extends over 14 amino acids. The CDR3 reads CSTGGVGWVDTQYF. CDR3 coding DNA: TGCAGCACCGGTGGGGTCGGTTGGGTAGATACGCAGTATTTT.

CDR3 region: CASSWGPGGNEQFF. The CDR3 DNA reads TGTGCCAGCAGCTGGGGGCCGGGCGGCAATGAGCAGTTCTTC. This rearrangement joins TRBV11-3 to TRBJ2-1, with D possibly TRBD1 on 6 matching bases. CDR1 and CDR2 from the germline V gene are SGHNT and YENEEA. Trimming stripped 4 bases from V and 6 bases from J, with 13 bases between. This CDR3 is built from 14 residues.

V gene TRBV5-6 combines with J gene TRBJ2-4; a weak D match, TRBD2 (6 bases). CDR3 length: 14 residues. The V and J ends lost 4 bases and 0 bases respectively, with 8 bases between them. Germline V gene data show CDR1 as SGHDT and CDR2 as YYEEEE. CDR3 amino acids: CASSQGLAKNIQYF. The CDR3 DNA sequence: TGTGCCAGCAGCCAGGGACTAGCCAAAAACATTCAGTACTTC. The full variable domain, its missing parts supplied by reference TRBV5-6 and TRBJ2-4, is DAGVTQSPTHLIKTRGQQVTLRCSPKSGHDTVSWYQQALGQGPQFIFQYYEEEERQRGNFPDRFSGHQFPNYSSELNVNALLLGDSALYLCASSQGLAKNIQYFGAGTRLSVL.

This sequence joins TRBV6-5 and TRBJ2-2; no clear D. The V gene's germline CDR1 is MNHEY and CDR2 SVGAGI. This CDR3 is 15 amino acids long. Trimming removed 6 bases at V and 1 base at J, with 12 bases between. The CDR3 nucleotides are TGTGCCAGCAGAGGTCTACAGAGGAACACCGGGGAGCTGTTTTTT. It specifies CASRGLQRNTGELFF.

The chain uses TRBV5-1 and TRBJ2-7; 7 bases agree with TRBD1. Trimming cost V 3 bases and J 0 bases; bases outside gene matches: 9. The CDR3 contains 16 residues. CDR1 is SGHRS, CDR2 YFSETQ, per germline. Here the CDR3 reads CASSSRQGVFSYEQYF. In DNA form, the CDR3 reads TGCGCCAGCAGCTCAAGACAGGGAGTTTTCTCCTACGAGCAGTACTTC.

This sequence joins TRBV4-1 and TRBJ1-5; D may be TRBD1 (5 bases). Trimming took off 6 bases at V and 6 bases at J, with 18 bases between the two ends. The CDR3 loop spans 15 amino acids. Per germline, CDR1 MGHRA and CDR2 YSYEKL. CDR3 sequence reads: CASRPEARVTQPQHF. The CDR3 DNA is TGCGCCAGCAGACCCGAAGCCAGGGTAACTCAGCCCCAGCATTTT.

This sequence joins TRBV5-6 and TRBJ2-3, with D unresolved. Germline V CDR1 and CDR2: SGHDT, YYEEEE. The CDR3 spans 15 residues. V shed 4 bases and J shed 1 base, with 13 bases lying between them. CDR3 loop: CASSPASGGTDTQYF. The CDR3 DNA follows: TGTGCCAGCAGCCCGGCCTCGGGTGGCACAGATACGCAGTATTTT.

This clone was observed once. DNA for the CDR3: TGCGCCAGCAGCTTGGGACAGGGGAAATACGAGCAGTACTTC. Translation: CASSLGQGKYEQYF. The rearrangement joins TRBV5-1 to TRBJ2-7; TRBD1 matches at 8 bases. This CDR3 has 14 amino acids. In germline, CDR1 is SGHRS, CDR2 YFSETQ. Unmatched junction bases numbered 3, after V lost 0 bases and J lost 4 bases. The full variable domain, completed using reference TRBV5-1 and TRBJ2-7, is KAGVTQTPRYLIKTRGQQVTLSCSPISGHRSVSWYQQTPGQGLQFLFEYFSETQRNKGNFPGRFSGRQFSNSRSEMNVSTLELGDSALYLCASSLGQGKYEQYFGPGTRLTVT.